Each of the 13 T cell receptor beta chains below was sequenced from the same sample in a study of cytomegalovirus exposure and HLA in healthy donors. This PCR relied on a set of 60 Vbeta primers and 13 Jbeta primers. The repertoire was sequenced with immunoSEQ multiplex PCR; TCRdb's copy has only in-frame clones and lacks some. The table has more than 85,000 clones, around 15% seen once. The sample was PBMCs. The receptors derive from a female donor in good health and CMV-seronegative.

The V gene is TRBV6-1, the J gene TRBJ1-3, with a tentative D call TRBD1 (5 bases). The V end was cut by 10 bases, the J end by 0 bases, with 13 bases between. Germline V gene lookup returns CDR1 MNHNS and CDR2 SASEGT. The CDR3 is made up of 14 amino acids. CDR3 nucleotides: TGTGCCACCGGGACGGGGGACTCTGGAAACACCATATATTTT. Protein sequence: CATGTGDSGNTIYF.

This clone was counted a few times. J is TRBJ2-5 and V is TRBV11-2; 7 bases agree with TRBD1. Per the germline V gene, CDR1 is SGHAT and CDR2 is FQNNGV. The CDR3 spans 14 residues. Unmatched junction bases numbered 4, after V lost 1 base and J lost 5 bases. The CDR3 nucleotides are TGTGCCAGCAGCTTAGGAGGGACAGTGGAGACCCAGTACTTC. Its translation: CASSLGGTVETQYF.

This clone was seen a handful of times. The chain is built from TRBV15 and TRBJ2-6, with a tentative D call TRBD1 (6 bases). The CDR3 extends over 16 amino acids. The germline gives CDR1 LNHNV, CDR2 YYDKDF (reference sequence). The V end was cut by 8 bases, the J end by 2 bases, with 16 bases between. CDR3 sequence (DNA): TGTGCCACCGATCCGGGACAAACTACTGGGGCCAACGTCCTGACTTTC. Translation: CATDPGQTTGANVLTF.

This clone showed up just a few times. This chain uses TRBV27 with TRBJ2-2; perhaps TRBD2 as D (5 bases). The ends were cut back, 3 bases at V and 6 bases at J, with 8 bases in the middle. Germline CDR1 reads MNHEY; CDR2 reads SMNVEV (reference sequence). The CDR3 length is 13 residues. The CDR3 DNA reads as TGTGCCAGCAGTTTGCTCGGGGCCGGGGAGCTGTTTTTT. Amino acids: CASSLLGAGELFF.

CDR3: CASSSRGRAQYF. Written as DNA, the CDR3 is TGTGCCAGCAGTTCTAGAGGGAGGGCCCAGTACTTC. The chain employs TRBV6-5 and TRBJ2-5; TRBD2 agrees at 7 bases. The length of the CDR3 is 12 residues. The trim removed 4 bases at V and 9 bases at J, leaving 5 bases unmatched. Germline V gives CDR1 MNHEY, CDR2 SVGAGI.

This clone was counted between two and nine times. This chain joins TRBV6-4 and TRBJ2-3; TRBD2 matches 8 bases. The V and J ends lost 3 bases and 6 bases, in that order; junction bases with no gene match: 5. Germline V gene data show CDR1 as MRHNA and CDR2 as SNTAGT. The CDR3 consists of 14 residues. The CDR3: CASSESGSRDTQYF. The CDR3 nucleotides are TGTGCCAGCAGTGAAAGCGGGAGTCGGGATACGCAGTATTTT.

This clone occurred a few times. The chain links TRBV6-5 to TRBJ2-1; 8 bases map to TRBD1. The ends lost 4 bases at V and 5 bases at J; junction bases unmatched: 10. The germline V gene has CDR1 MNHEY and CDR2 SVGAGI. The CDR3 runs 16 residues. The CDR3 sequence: CASSSPGRGLNNEQFF. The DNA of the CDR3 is TGTGCCAGCAGTTCACCGGGCAGGGGGCTTAACAATGAGCAGTTCTTC.

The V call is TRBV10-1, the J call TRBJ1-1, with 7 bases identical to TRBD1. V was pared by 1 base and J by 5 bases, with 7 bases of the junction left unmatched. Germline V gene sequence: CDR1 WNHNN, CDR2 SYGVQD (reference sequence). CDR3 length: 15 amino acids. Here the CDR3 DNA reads TGCGCCAGCAGTGAGTTGAAACAGGGGATTACTGAAGCTTTCTTT. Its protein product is CASSELKQGITEAFF.

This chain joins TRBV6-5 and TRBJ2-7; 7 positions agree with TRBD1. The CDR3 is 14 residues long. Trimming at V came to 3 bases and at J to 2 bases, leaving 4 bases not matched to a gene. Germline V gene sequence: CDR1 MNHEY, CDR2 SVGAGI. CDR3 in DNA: TGTGCCAGCAGTTATAGGGGGCCGCCCTACGAGCAGTACTTC. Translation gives CASSYRGPPYEQYF.

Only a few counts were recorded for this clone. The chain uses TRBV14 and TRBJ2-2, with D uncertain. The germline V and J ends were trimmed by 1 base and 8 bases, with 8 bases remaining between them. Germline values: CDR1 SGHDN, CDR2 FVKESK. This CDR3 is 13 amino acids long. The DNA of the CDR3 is TGTGCCAGCAGCCAAGTATTCCCTGGGGAGCTGTTTTTT. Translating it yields CASSQVFPGELFF. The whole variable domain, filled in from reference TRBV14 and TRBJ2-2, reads EAGVTQFPSHSVIEKGQTVTLRCDPISGHDNLYWYRRVMGKEIKFLLHFVKESKQDESGMPNNRFLAERTGGTYSTLKVQPAELEDSGVYFCASSQVFPGELFFGEGSRLTVL.

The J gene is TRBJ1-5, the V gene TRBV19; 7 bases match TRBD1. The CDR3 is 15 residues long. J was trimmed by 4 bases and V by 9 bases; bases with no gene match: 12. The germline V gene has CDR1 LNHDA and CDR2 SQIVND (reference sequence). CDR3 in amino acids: CASTTTGPYNQPQHF. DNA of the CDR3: TGTGCCAGCACTACGACAGGGCCCTATAATCAGCCCCAGCATTTT.

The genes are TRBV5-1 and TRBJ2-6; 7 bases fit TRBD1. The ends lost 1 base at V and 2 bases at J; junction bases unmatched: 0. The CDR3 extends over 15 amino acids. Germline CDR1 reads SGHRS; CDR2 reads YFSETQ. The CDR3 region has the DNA TGCGCCAGCAGCTTGCAGGGGGCTGGGGCCAACGTCCTGACTTTC. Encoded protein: CASSLQGAGANVLTF.

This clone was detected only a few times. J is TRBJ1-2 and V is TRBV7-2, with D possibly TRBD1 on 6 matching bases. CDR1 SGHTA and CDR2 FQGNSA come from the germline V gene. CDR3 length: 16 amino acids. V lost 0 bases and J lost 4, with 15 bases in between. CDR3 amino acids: CASSLAPGHQAYGYTF. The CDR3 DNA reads TGTGCCAGCAGCTTAGCCCCGGGACACCAAGCCTATGGCTACACCTTC.